These 21 T cell receptor beta chains share one sample of origin, sequenced in a study of blood T cells in healthy people across ages. With a J-beta primer mix and a sample-barcoded 5' primer, a second PCR ran roughly 6 to 12 cycles. MiXCR was run by TCRdb on the 5' RACE reads, yielding one entry per CDR3 protein. The table has around 280,000 distinct CDR3 sequences, 25% to 30% seen once. What was sequenced was blood. The receptors were sampled from a woman aged 70-85 years in good health.

This chain links TRBV28 with TRBJ2-3, with a tentative D call TRBD1 (6 bases). Trimming shortened V by 5 bases and J by 0 bases, and 9 bases separated the two germline ends. The CDR3 is 14 amino acids. The germline CDR1 and CDR2 sequences are MDHEN and SYDVKM. The CDR3 sequence is CASSQGPSTDTQYF. The CDR3 nucleotides are TGTGCCAGCAGTCAGGGGCCTAGCACAGATACGCAGTATTTT. Full variable domain (rest looked up from reference TRBV28 and TRBJ2-3): DVKVTQSSRYLVKRTGEKVFLECVQDMDHENMFWYRQDPGLGLRLIYFSYDVKMKEKGDIPEGYSVSREKKERFSLILESASTNQTSMYLCASSQGPSTDTQYFGPGTRLTVL.

The chain carries TRBV29-1 and TRBJ1-2; 9 bases are a match to TRBD1. The CDR3 runs 11 residues. Germline V gene sequence: CDR1 SQVTM, CDR2 ANQGSEA. Trimming at V came to 6 bases and at J to 8 bases, leaving 4 bases not matched to a gene. The CDR3 region is CSVRGQGGYTF. The CDR3 nucleotides are TGCAGCGTCCGAGGACAGGGGGGCTACACCTTC. The complete variable domain, with remaining parts taken from reference TRBV29-1 and TRBJ1-2, reads SAVISQKPSRDICQRGTSLTIQCQVDSQVTMMFWYRQQPGQSLTLIATANQGSEATYESGFVIDKFPISRPNLTFSTLTVSNMSPEDSSIYLCSVRGQGGYTFGSGTRLTVV.

This clonotype was seen a handful of times. The rearrangement links TRBV2 to TRBJ2-5, with 11 positions matching TRBD2. Per germline, CDR1 SNHLY and CDR2 FYNNEI. The CDR3 runs 16 residues. The J segment lost 4 bases and the V segment lost 10 bases, leaving 14 bases of the junction unmatched. The CDR3 DNA sequence: TGTGCCATAAAAAGTGCACTAGCGGGAGATCGAGAGACCCAGTACTTC. Translating it yields CAIKSALAGDRETQYF.

The chain recombines TRBV20-1 with TRBJ2-5; D is perhaps TRBD2 (6 bases). Trimming cost V 4 bases and J 3 bases, with 18 bases left between them. The CDR3 runs to 15 residues. Germline CDR1 is DFQATT and CDR2 is SNEGSKA (reference sequence). CDR3 in DNA: TGCAGTGCTACCGCCGCGGGACTGGAAGAAGAGACCCAGTACTTC. This sequence encodes CSATAAGLEEETQYF.

The sample holds many counts of this clonotype. An end of the junction does not agree with germline; a read error may underlie this. CDR3 DNA: TGTGCTAGCAGCTTACAGCAGAACACTGAAGCTTTCTTT. It is translated as CASSLQQNTEAFF. The chain couples TRBV7-7 to TRBJ1-1; no definite D call. Germline V lookup: CDR1 SSHAT, CDR2 FNYEAQ (reference sequence). The CDR3 covers 13 residues.

The chain links TRBV12-3 or TRBV12-4 to TRBJ2-1; 11 nucleotides line up with TRBD2. The CDR3 has 18 amino acids. Trimming removed 4 bases from V and 6 bases from J; junction bases left unmatched: 14. CDR3 in amino acids: CASSSRQGGSGRANEQFF. DNA of the CDR3: TGTGCCAGCAGTTCCCGACAGGGTGGTAGCGGGAGGGCCAATGAGCAGTTCTTC.

The chain employs TRBV10-3 and TRBJ1-6; 9 bases are shared with TRBD1. The CDR3 is made up of 15 amino acids. Germline CDR1 is ENHRY and CDR2 is SYGVKD. J gave up 7 bases and V 0 bases, and 1 base lay outside the gene matches. CDR3 sequence reads: CAISESGQGNSPLHF. DNA for the CDR3: TGTGCCATCAGTGAGTCGGGACAGGGCAATTCACCCCTCCACTTT.

The chain has TRBV5-1 and TRBJ1-2; the D gene is possibly TRBD1 (6 bases). The CDR3 runs 14 residues. V was cut by 1 base and J by 4 bases, with 11 bases left in between. The germline gives CDR1 SGHRS, CDR2 YFSETQ. CDR3 nucleotide sequence: TGCGCCAGCAGCTTGTCGGGGGCCAGCTATGGCTACACCTTC. Its protein is CASSLSGASYGYTF.

This clonotype was detected ten times or more. The rearrangement links TRBV7-2 to TRBJ2-5; 14 bases align to TRBD2. The germline gives CDR1 SGHTA, CDR2 FQGNSA. This CDR3 has 17 amino acids. V lost 5 bases and J lost 0; bases outside the gene matches: 5. CDR3 in amino acids: CASSRGTSGGYQETQYF. CDR3 nucleotide sequence: TGTGCCAGCAGCCGCGGGACTAGCGGGGGCTACCAAGAGACCCAGTACTTC.

This clonotype was seen only a few times. The chain has TRBV19 and TRBJ1-5; D may be TRBD1 (5 bases). V dropped 9 bases and J dropped 7 bases, with 16 bases sitting between them. Per the germline V gene, CDR1 is LNHDA and CDR2 is SQIVND (reference sequence). The CDR3 runs 13 residues. The CDR3 coding sequence is TGTGCCAGCCATGACAGTGTGGGCCAGCCCCAGCATTTT. Protein product: CASHDSVGQPQHF.

The chain links TRBV4-3 to TRBJ2-3, with 8 positions matching TRBD2. Germline values: CDR1 LGHNA, CDR2 YSLEER. CDR3 length: 15 amino acids. V dropped 1 base and J dropped 2; count of bases not matched to a gene: 2. The CDR3 protein is CASSQGAGDTDTQYF. CDR3 in DNA: TGCGCCAGCAGCCAAGGAGCGGGAGACACAGATACGCAGTATTTT.

To note about this clonotype: Compared with germline, one end of the junction differs, possibly owing to a read error. This chain joins TRBV6-5 and TRBJ2-4; D unclear. This CDR3 is 15 amino acids long. CDR1 is MNHEY and CDR2 is SVGAGI in the germline V gene. CDR3: CASSYSSTRKNIQHF. The CDR3 nucleotides read TGTGCCAGCAGTTACTCGTCCACCAGGAAAAACATTCAGCACTTC.

The table lists this clonotype with a few counts. The chain employs TRBV29-1 and TRBJ2-5, with TRBD2 matching 7 bases. CDR1 is SQVTM and CDR2 is ANQGSEA in the germline V gene. V trimming: 3 bases; J trimming: 7 bases; junction bases outside the gene matches: 5. This CDR3 has 12 residues. The CDR3 sequence: CSVDGGGRTQYF. In nucleotides, the CDR3 is TGCAGCGTTGATGGGGGGGGAAGGACCCAGTACTTC. The whole variable domain, remainder taken from reference TRBV29-1 and TRBJ2-5, is SAVISQKPSRDICQRGTSLTIQCQVDSQVTMMFWYRQQPGQSLTLIATANQGSEATYESGFVIDKFPISRPNLTFSTLTVSNMSPEDSSIYLCSVDGGGRTQYFGPGTRLLVL.

This clonotype was counted at least ten times. The chain carries TRBV28 and TRBJ1-1, with D hard to call. The V end lost 2 bases, the J end lost 4 bases, and 2 bases lay between the germline ends. The CDR3 is 11 residues long. Germline V gene lookup returns CDR1 MDHEN and CDR2 SYDVKM. The CDR3 reads CASSLGTEAFF. The CDR3 region has the DNA TGTGCCAGCAGTTTAGGCACTGAAGCTTTCTTT.

The chain links TRBV7-2 to TRBJ2-5; the D is unclear. This CDR3 contains 17 residues. Germline loops: CDR1 SGHTA, CDR2 FQGNSA. Trimming stripped 1 base from V and 1 base from J, with 16 bases between. CDR3 sequence: CASSLEGLQTFQETQYF. Here the CDR3 DNA reads TGTGCCAGCAGCTTAGAGGGTTTGCAGACCTTCCAAGAGACCCAGTACTTC.

In this sample, this clonotype turned up a few times. CDR3: CASRPTHSRTNEKLFF. Here the CDR3 DNA reads TGCGCCAGCAGACCCACCCACAGCAGAACTAATGAAAAACTGTTTTTT. The chain has TRBV4-1 and TRBJ1-4; D remains unclear. Germline CDR1 MGHRA, CDR2 YSYEKL. V was trimmed by 6 bases and J by 1 base, leaving 15 bases between them. The CDR3 extends over 16 amino acids.

The chain carries TRBV11-2 and TRBJ2-4; TRBD1 or TRBD2 may be the D gene (5 bases each). The germline gives CDR1 SGHAT, CDR2 FQNNGV. Between the trimmed V and J ends, which lost 3 bases and 0 bases, there was a span of 15 bases. The CDR3 has 17 residues. Here the CDR3 reads CASSFLGTSLAKNIQYF. Written as DNA, the CDR3 is TGTGCCAGCAGCTTCCTGGGGACCTCCCTAGCCAAAAACATTCAGTACTTC.

There are a few counts of this clonotype. The chain couples TRBV7-3 to TRBJ2-5; TRBD2 is a possible D gene (5 bases). TRBJ2-1 matches the DNA end more closely, so the J call is doubtful. The CDR3 spans 17 residues. The V gene's germline CDR1 is SGHTA and CDR2 FQGTGA. CDR3 DNA sequence: TGTGCCAGCAGCTTAACTATGGGAGCGGAGCCCACCAATGAGCAGTTCTTC. This codes for CASSLTMGAEPTNEQFF.

This clonotype was detected only a few times. The CDR3 coding sequence is TGTGCCAGCAGAAGAACTAGCGGTCGCCAAGAGACCCAGTACTTC. It codes for CASRRTSGRQETQYF. The V and J genes are TRBV6-5 and TRBJ2-5; 8 bases map to TRBD2. V was clipped by 6 bases and J by 1 base; unmatched bases: 7. Germline CDR1 is MNHEY and CDR2 is SVGAGI. The CDR3 is 15 residues long.

This chain connects TRBV5-1 to TRBJ2-7; 9 bases map to TRBD2. Germline V lookup: CDR1 SGHRS, CDR2 YFSETQ. The CDR3 has 15 residues. Trimming removed 0 bases from V and 2 bases from J; junction bases left unmatched: 3. Here the CDR3 DNA reads TGCGCCAGCAGCTTGGTTGTAGCGGGAGCCTACGAGCAGTACTTC. Its translation is CASSLVVAGAYEQYF.

V is TRBV28 and J is TRBJ2-3, with D perhaps matching TRBD2 (5 bases). Germline values: CDR1 MDHEN, CDR2 SYDVKM. The CDR3 has 13 amino acids. V shed 6 bases and J shed 2 bases, with 9 bases lying between them. The CDR3 spells CASRADLTDTQYF. The CDR3 nucleotides are TGTGCCAGCAGAGCGGATCTCACAGATACGCAGTATTTT.